What follows are 22 T cell receptor beta chains derived from one specimen sequenced in a study of response to subunit inactivated influenza vaccine (dated by TCRdb to the late 2010s). The protocol used for the library was RT-PCR. The instrument was an Illumina HiSeq 2500. The public reads were reprocessed in TCRdb via fastp at Q25 and MiXCR, keeping in-frame beta chains. Rows are unified per CDR3 protein, each entry keeping the most common DNA and genes. The sample table contains roughly 710,000 distinct CDR3 sequences; only one count was recorded for 14% of them. The ten most abundant clones make up about 7.4% of the sample. The source was PBMCs from blood, collected around 14 days before vaccination. The origin of the receptors is a man aged 50 to 60 who received an inactivated influenza vaccine. Donor details come from another sample of the same person, matched by shared clones.

This clonotype came up many times. V gene TRBV6-5 combines with J gene TRBJ1-6; D call uncertain. Trimming removed 2 bases from V and 7 bases from J, with 18 bases in between. The germline V gene has CDR1 MNHEY and CDR2 SVGAGI. The CDR3 is 17 residues long. CDR3 nucleotides: TGTGCCAGCAGTTACCGCGACACCCGATCGGGGAATTCACCCCTCCACTTT. Protein sequence: CASSYRDTRSGNSPLHF.

The V call is TRBV7-6, the J call TRBJ2-1, with D possibly being TRBD1 (6 bases). CDR3 length: 12 residues. V gave up 5 bases and J gave up 10 bases, with 12 bases separating them. The V gene's germline CDR1 is SGHVS and CDR2 FNYEAQ. The CDR3 nucleotides read TGTGCCAGCAGCCCACAGGGCAGGGAGCAGTTCTTC. Protein sequence: CASSPQGREQFF.

The chain combines TRBV10-3 with TRBJ2-6; maybe TRBD2 (5 bases). Germline lookup yields CDR1 ENHRY and CDR2 SYGVKD. With 8 bases removed from V and 4 bases from J, the gap between germline ends came to 9 bases. The CDR3 is made up of 13 amino acids. Here the CDR3 DNA reads TGTGCCATCCAGGAGGTCGGGGCCAACGTCCTGACTTTC. Its translation is CAIQEVGANVLTF.

This clonotype was picked up a small number of times. The chain uses TRBV18 and TRBJ1-2; D is perhaps TRBD1 (5 bases). The CDR3 consists of 15 residues. The germline gives CDR1 KGHSH, CDR2 LQKENI. Trimming removed 2 bases at V and 3 bases at J, with 13 bases between. CDR3 DNA: TGTGCCAGCTCACCAACGGGCGGAGGGGACTATGGCTACACCTTC. Protein sequence: CASSPTGGGDYGYTF.

J is TRBJ2-6 and V is TRBV5-1, with no clear D. CDR3 size: 18 residues. The germline CDR1 and CDR2 sequences are SGHRS and YFSETQ. The V end lost 4 bases, the J end lost 0 bases, and 17 bases lay between the germline ends. The CDR3, as DNA: TGCGCCAGCAGCGTCTCAAGTAAACCCGTCTCTGGGGCCAACGTCCTGACTTTC. This codes for CASSVSSKPVSGANVLTF.

This clonotype has just a few counts. This sequence joins TRBV5-1 and TRBJ2-5, with D perhaps matching TRBD1 (6 bases). The germline V gene encodes CDR1 SGHRS and CDR2 YFSETQ. This CDR3 is built from 12 residues. Trimming took 4 bases from V and 4 from J, leaving 8 bases between them. CDR3 residues: CASSRDTETQYF. Here the CDR3 DNA reads TGCGCCAGCAGCCGGGACACAGAGACCCAGTACTTC.

Points on this clonotype: The junction does not match germline at one end; this may be a read error. J is TRBJ2-1 and V is TRBV6-5; tentative D call: TRBD2 (5 bases). The CDR3 length is 17 residues. Germline V gene sequence: CDR1 MNHEY, CDR2 SVGAGI. The CDR3 nucleotides read TGTGCCAGCAGTTACGGGAGCCCGGGGATGGGCTACAATGAGCAGGTCTTC. It codes for CASSYGSPGMGYNEQVF.

J is TRBJ2-2 and V is TRBV6-2 or TRBV6-3, with D unclear. The CDR3 sequence is 14 residues long. CDR1 and CDR2 from the germline V gene are MNHEY and SVGEGT. The germline V and J ends were trimmed by 0 bases and 6 bases, with 8 bases remaining between them. For the CDR3, the DNA is TGTGCCAGCAGTTACTCGGGGTATCCCGGGGAGCTGTTTTTT. It translates to CASSYSGYPGELFF.

This clonotype has only a few counts. The rearrangement uses TRBV12-3 or TRBV12-4 and TRBJ2-1; 9 nucleotides match TRBD2. The V and J ends lost 5 bases and 2 bases, in that order; junction bases with no gene match: 13. The CDR3 consists of 18 residues. The CDR3 DNA is TGTGCCAGCAGTGCGCGGGGTAGCGGGAGTCCACCCTACAATGAGCAGTTCTTC. This gives the protein CASSARGSGSPPYNEQFF.

This clonotype occurred a few times. The chain recombines TRBV28 with TRBJ1-5; D might be TRBD1 (6 bases). Germline V CDR1 and CDR2: MDHEN, SYDVKM. The length of the CDR3 is 15 residues. Trimming removed 6 bases at V and 6 bases at J, with 18 bases between. In DNA form, the CDR3 reads TGTGCCAGCAGCCCAAAGGGGGGCTTCAGTCAGCCCCAGCATTTT. This sequence encodes CASSPKGGFSQPQHF.

This clonotype was seen a handful of times. The rearrangement uses TRBV20-1 and TRBJ2-7, with D possibly being TRBD2 (5 bases). V was clipped by 1 base and J by 1 base, with 14 bases between them. CDR3 length equals 15 residues. Germline V CDR1 and CDR2: DFQATT, SNEGSKA (reference sequence). CDR3 loop: CSARAGRGGSYEQYF. DNA of the CDR3: TGCAGTGCTAGAGCCGGACGGGGTGGGTCCTACGAGCAGTACTTC.

The chain couples TRBV27 to TRBJ2-7, with TRBD1 identical over 7 bases. The germline V gene encodes CDR1 MNHEY and CDR2 SMNVEV (reference sequence). The CDR3 loop spans 16 amino acids. V gave up 5 bases and J gave up 0 bases; unmatched junction bases: 10. The DNA of the CDR3 is TGTGCCAGCAGTAGGGGGCTAACAGGGGCCTCCTACGAGCAGTACTTC. As protein: CASSRGLTGASYEQYF.

This clonotype was counted a few times. The V gene is TRBV4-3, the J gene TRBJ2-7; D is possibly TRBD1 (5 bases). Trimming removed 2 bases from V and 2 bases from J, with 13 bases in between. CDR3 length: 15 residues. Germline V gene sequence: CDR1 LGHNA, CDR2 YSLEER. CDR3 protein: CASSQFIGAAYEQYF. The CDR3 bases are TGCGCCAGCAGCCAATTTATAGGGGCTGCCTACGAGCAGTACTTC.

The chain carries TRBV11-2 and TRBJ2-5, with 12 bases identical to TRBD2. V shed 1 base and J 5 bases; nucleotides not matched to a gene: 14. Germline-derived CDR1 and CDR2 are SGHAT and FQNNGV. The CDR3 contains 19 residues. CDR3 sequence: CASSLGALAGGPLWETQYF. CDR3 DNA: TGTGCCAGCAGCTTAGGGGCGCTAGCGGGGGGGCCGTTATGGGAGACCCAGTACTTC.

J is TRBJ2-5 and V is TRBV2; D not certain. CDR3 length: 11 amino acids. Germline V gene sequence: CDR1 SNHLY, CDR2 FYNNEI. The V end lost 7 bases, the J end lost 5 bases, and 8 bases lay between the germline ends. CDR3 coding DNA: TGTGCCAGCAACCAGCAGGAGACCCAGTACTTC. Its protein product is CASNQQETQYF.

This clonotype showed up just a few times. The chain links TRBV6-1 to TRBJ2-7; 9 positions match TRBD1. The trim removed 8 bases at V and 0 bases at J, leaving 5 bases unmatched. Germline-derived CDR1 and CDR2 are MNHNS and SASEGT. This CDR3 spans 14 amino acids. CDR3 protein: CASEGQGHSYEQYF. The CDR3 DNA reads as TGTGCCAGCGAGGGACAGGGACACTCCTACGAGCAGTACTTC.

The V and J genes are TRBV29-1 and TRBJ2-3; the match to TRBD2 covers 11 bases. V was clipped by 3 bases and J by 2 bases; unmatched bases: 10. The CDR3 loop spans 17 amino acids. CDR1 is SQVTM, CDR2 ANQGSEA, per germline. CDR3 protein: CSVDGGASGRHTDTQYF. The CDR3 nucleotides are TGCAGCGTTGACGGGGGGGCTAGCGGGAGGCACACAGATACGCAGTATTTT.

There are a few counts of this clonotype. V and J are TRBV2 and TRBJ2-7; 8 nucleotides line up with TRBD2. V was pared by 3 bases and J by 4 bases, with 8 bases of the junction left unmatched. Germline CDR1 is SNHLY and CDR2 is FYNNEI. The CDR3 runs to 15 residues. CDR3 bases: TGTGCCAGCAGTGAGCTTCGCGGGGGGAAGTACGAGCAGTACTTC. Its translation is CASSELRGGKYEQYF.

This clonotype was observed a handful of times. The rearrangement uses TRBV15 and TRBJ2-3, with D perhaps TRBD1 (6 bases). CDR1 LNHNV and CDR2 YYDKDF come from the germline V gene (reference sequence). Trimming took off 2 bases at V and 3 bases at J, with 6 bases between the two ends. The CDR3 is 13 amino acids. CDR3 in DNA: TGTGCCACCAGCAGAACAGGGACAGATACGCAGTATTTT. The encoded protein is CATSRTGTDTQYF.

The chain joins TRBV19 to TRBJ2-1, with D maybe TRBD1 (6 bases). Germline V gene lookup returns CDR1 LNHDA and CDR2 SQIVND (reference sequence). The V gene lost 4 bases and the J gene lost 3 bases, with 13 bases spanning the gap. The CDR3 loop spans 15 amino acids. CDR3 nucleotides: TGTGCCAGTAGTAGCTCGGGACAAGACTACAATGAGCAGTTCTTC. It encodes CASSSSGQDYNEQFF.

This clonotype was seen more than once but under ten times. The chain combines TRBV5-1 with TRBJ2-1; D might be TRBD1 (6 bases). The CDR3 has 16 amino acids. Germline V gives CDR1 SGHRS, CDR2 YFSETQ. V lost 4 bases and J lost 9, with 23 bases in between. CDR3 loop: CASSLQGPPTLGEQFF. The CDR3 DNA follows: TGCGCCAGCAGCCTACAGGGACCCCCTACACTCGGTGAGCAGTTCTTC.

CDR3 sequence reads: CSATRTAEVFDTQYF. CDR3 DNA: TGCAGTGCCACCAGGACGGCGGAGGTGTTCGATACGCAGTATTTT. The rearrangement links TRBV20-1 to TRBJ2-3, with TRBD2 as a possible D gene (5 bases). CDR3 size: 15 residues. Germline values: CDR1 DFQATT, CDR2 SNEGSKA (reference sequence). V lost 6 bases and J 6 bases, leaving 22 bases between the germline ends.